This TCR beta chain stems from a study of breast tumors, draining lymph nodes, adjacent tissues. TCRdb independently ran MiXCR on the multiplex PCR reads; one entry per CDR3 protein. Of about 140,000 distinct CDR3 sequences listed, around a third are singletons. This clonotype has at least ten counts. Germline CDR1 and CDR2: SGHDT and YYEEEE. The CDR3 length is 13 residues. The V end lost 4 bases, the J end lost 7 bases, and 14 bases lay between the germline ends. Breast cancer patients provided tissue from their axillary draining lymph nodes. The receptor comes from a female donor with breast cancer. Some clones in this sample may be carry-over from other donors' samples. The genes are TRBV5-6 and TRBJ1-2, with a weak D call TRBD1 (5 bases). What was sequenced was axillary lymph node tissue. The CDR3 sequence is CASSPQAASGYTF. The CDR3 DNA sequence: TGTGCCAGCAGCCCACAGGCGGCCTCTGGCTACACCTTC.